The 26 T cell receptor beta chains below were found in one sample sequenced in a study of T cell responses to AZD1222 COVID-19 vaccine. Using immunoSEQ multiplex PCR, the repertoire was profiled, and TCRdb retains in-frame clones only, with some absent. This sample carries about 150,000 clones, 90% of them seen once, and the ten largest clones take roughly 1.9%. The sequencing used peripheral blood, collected on day 0 of AZD1222 vaccination. Every receptor here comes from an adult in good health.

V is TRBV28 and J is TRBJ2-1; D gene uncertain. Germline V gene data show CDR1 as MDHEN and CDR2 as SYDVKM. Trimming shortened V by 7 bases and J by 9 bases, and 22 bases separated the two germline ends. The CDR3 contains 15 residues. The CDR3 DNA reads TGTGCCAGCAACGCCCCGGGCCTATGGTATGGTGAGCAGTTCTTC. Its translation: CASNAPGLWYGEQFF.

The chain employs TRBV6-5 and TRBJ1-2; no clear D. Germline values: CDR1 MNHEY, CDR2 SVGAGI. This CDR3 has 14 amino acids. The germline V and J ends were trimmed by 7 bases and 3 bases, with 15 bases remaining between them. The CDR3, as DNA: TGTGCCAGCAAAAGAACGGACCGTGACTATGGCTACACCTTC. Translated: CASKRTDRDYGYTF.

The chain uses TRBV24-1 and TRBJ1-5, with D possibly matching TRBD1 (6 bases). CDR1 is KGHDR, CDR2 SFDVKD, per germline. Trimming removed 4 bases at V and 7 bases at J, with 13 bases between. The CDR3 extends over 14 amino acids. CDR3 DNA: TGTGCCACCAGTGAACAGGGATTAAGACAGCCCCAGCATTTT. It encodes CATSEQGLRQPQHF.

This clone appeared once. The chain has TRBV30 and TRBJ2-3; D unresolved. There are 13 residues in the CDR3. Trimming took off 3 bases at V and 2 bases at J, with 9 bases between the two ends. Germline CDR1 is GTSNPN and CDR2 is SVGIG (reference sequence). CDR3 nucleotide sequence: TGTGCCTGGAGCTCAGGATCCACAGATACGCAGTATTTT. Translation: CAWSSGSTDTQYF.

This chain joins TRBV4-1 and TRBJ2-5; TRBD2 matches 8 bases. The V gene end was trimmed by 0 bases and the J gene end by 4 bases; junction bases not matched to a gene: 10. The CDR3 contains 17 residues. CDR1 is MGHRA and CDR2 is YSYEKL in the germline V gene. In nucleotides, the CDR3 is TGCGCCAGCAGCCAAGAAACTAGCGGCGACTCACCAGAGACCCAGTACTTC. Translation gives CASSQETSGDSPETQYF.

V gene TRBV28 combines with J gene TRBJ2-7; possible D gene TRBD2, 5 bases. V lost 8 bases to trimming and J lost 3 bases, with 14 bases between them. CDR1 MDHEN and CDR2 SYDVKM come from the germline V gene. There are 13 residues in the CDR3. Here the CDR3 reads CASGSQPDYEQYF. The DNA for the CDR3 is TGTGCCAGCGGGAGCCAACCGGACTACGAGCAGTACTTC.

The V gene is TRBV7-9, the J gene TRBJ1-2; TRBD1 aligns across 9 bases. V shed 6 bases and J 7 bases; nucleotides not matched to a gene: 3. Germline values: CDR1 SEHNR, CDR2 FQNEAQ (reference sequence). This CDR3 is 12 amino acids long. CDR3 region: CASRQGAAGYTF. Written as DNA, the CDR3 is TGTGCCAGCAGACAGGGGGCGGCTGGCTACACCTTC.

The chain uses TRBV5-6 and TRBJ2-7, with 7 bases identical to TRBD1. The CDR3 consists of 14 residues. After removal of 4 bases from V and 2 bases from J, the junction contained 6 bases not matched to a gene. Germline CDR1 reads SGHDT; CDR2 reads YYEEEE. The CDR3 sequence is CASSTPGQTYEQYF. The CDR3 DNA reads as TGTGCCAGCAGCACCCCGGGACAGACCTACGAGCAGTACTTC.

The chain uses TRBV5-1 and TRBJ2-5; maybe TRBD2 (6 bases). V was clipped by 1 base and J by 0 bases, with 10 bases between them. Germline CDR1 is SGHRS and CDR2 is YFSETQ. The CDR3 has 15 amino acids. The CDR3 nucleotides are TGCGCCAGCAGCTTGACGGGAGAGAACCAAGAGACCCAGTACTTC. Translation gives CASSLTGENQETQYF. The full variable domain, its missing parts supplied by reference TRBV5-1 and TRBJ2-5, is KAGVTQTPRYLIKTRGQQVTLSCSPISGHRSVSWYQQTPGQGLQFLFEYFSETQRNKGNFPGRFSGRQFSNSRSEMNVSTLELGDSALYLCASSLTGENQETQYFGPGTRLLVL.

The chain joins TRBV2 to TRBJ2-6; D is ambiguous. Germline values: CDR1 SNHLY, CDR2 FYNNEI. The CDR3 length is 12 residues. Between the trimmed V and J ends, which lost 7 bases and 3 bases, there was a span of 4 bases. The DNA for the CDR3 is TGTGCCAGCATCGGTGGGGCCAACGTCCTGACTTTC. This encodes CASIGGANVLTF.

The chain combines TRBV27 with TRBJ2-3; 8 bases align to TRBD1. The CDR3 sequence is 16 residues long. Unmatched junction bases numbered 10, after V lost 6 bases and J lost 2 bases. The germline V gene encodes CDR1 MNHEY and CDR2 SMNVEV (reference sequence). CDR3 loop: CASSPSGQGVTDTQYF. For the CDR3, the DNA is TGTGCCAGCAGCCCATCCGGACAGGGAGTCACAGATACGCAGTATTTT.

The V gene is TRBV7-9, the J gene TRBJ2-7; D not resolved. The length of the CDR3 is 15 residues. Germline CDR1 and CDR2: SEHNR and FQNEAQ (reference sequence). V was clipped by 1 base and J by 0 bases, with 10 bases between them. CDR3 nucleotide sequence: TGTGCCAGCAGCTTAGGGGAAACAACCTCCTACGAGCAGTACTTC. Protein: CASSLGETTSYEQYF.

This clone was observed a single time. The chain has TRBV20-1 and TRBJ1-2, with D possibly TRBD1 on 5 matching bases. Trimming pared 5 bases from V and 6 bases from J, leaving 7 bases between. CDR1 and CDR2 (germline): DFQATT, SNEGSKA (reference sequence). CDR3 length equals 10 residues. CDR3 in DNA: TGCAGTGCTGGGGCGGATGGCTACACCTTC. Residues: CSAGADGYTF.

The chain employs TRBV29-1 and TRBJ1-2, with D possibly being TRBD1 (5 bases). This CDR3 has 14 residues. Germline V CDR1 and CDR2: SQVTM, ANQGSEA. Trimming left V 5 bases short and J 7 bases short, with 20 bases between. CDR3 amino acids: CSVPEGGRVSGYTF. In DNA, the CDR3 is TGCAGCGTTCCCGAGGGAGGCAGGGTTTCTGGCTACACCTTC.

The rearrangement joins TRBV23-1 to TRBJ2-7; possible D gene TRBD2, 5 bases. TRBV23-1 is an ORF, and what it does is uncertain. The V and J ends lost 6 bases and 0 bases respectively, with 18 bases between them. The CDR3 spans 16 residues. The CDR3: CASSPHEDCFSYEQYF. In DNA form, the CDR3 reads TGCGCCAGCAGCCCCCACGAGGACTGTTTCTCCTACGAGCAGTACTTC.

This rearrangement joins TRBV19 to TRBJ1-2, with D maybe TRBD1 (5 bases). Per the germline V gene, CDR1 is LNHDA and CDR2 is SQIVND (reference sequence). The CDR3 runs 14 residues. V was trimmed by 6 bases and J by 4 bases, leaving 15 bases between them. Here the CDR3 reads CASSRQREGYGYTF. DNA for the CDR3: TGTGCCAGTAGCAGACAGAGGGAGGGCTATGGCTACACCTTC.

The chain carries TRBV9 and TRBJ2-7, with 10 positions matching TRBD1. In germline, CDR1 is SGDLS, CDR2 YYNGEE. Trimming removed 3 bases from V and 4 bases from J; junction bases left unmatched: 4. The CDR3 loop spans 14 amino acids. The CDR3, as DNA: TGTGCCAGCAGCGCGAGACAGGGGGCGTACGAGCAGTACTTC. Its protein is CASSARQGAYEQYF.

The rearrangement joins TRBV6-5 to TRBJ2-3; tentatively, D is TRBD2 (6 bases). The CDR3 has 14 amino acids. Germline assignment: CDR1 MNHEY and CDR2 SVGAGI. V lost 2 bases and J 5 bases, leaving 11 bases between the germline ends. This chain's CDR3 is CASSYRPAGDTQYF. CDR3 DNA sequence: TGTGCCAGCAGTTACCGCCCAGCGGGAGATACGCAGTATTTT.

The CDR3 protein is CASSIVEQGVLSGELFF. DNA for the CDR3: TGTGCCAGTAGTATAGTCGAGCAGGGCGTTCTGTCCGGGGAGCTGTTTTTT. V usage is TRBV19 and J usage is TRBJ2-2; possibly TRBD1 for D (5 bases). CDR1 LNHDA and CDR2 SQIVND come from the germline V gene (reference sequence). The CDR3 sequence is 17 residues long. The germline V and J ends were trimmed by 1 base and 6 bases, with 18 bases remaining between them.

This chain joins TRBV2 and TRBJ2-1, with 13 bases that match TRBD2. Germline loops: CDR1 SNHLY, CDR2 FYNNEI. V shed 2 bases, J shed 8 bases, and the junction held 6 bases outside the gene matches. This CDR3 is built from 16 residues. The CDR3 DNA is TGTGCCAGCAGTGAAACGGGACTAGCGGGATTACATGAGCAGTTCTTC. Translating it yields CASSETGLAGLHEQFF.

This rearrangement joins TRBV28 to TRBJ2-3, with a possible D match to TRBD2 (5 bases). Trimming shortened V by 1 base and J by 2 bases, and 16 bases separated the two germline ends. The germline CDR1 and CDR2 sequences are MDHEN and SYDVKM. The CDR3 length is 17 residues. CDR3: CASSLSRTVGDTDTQYF. The CDR3 coding sequence is TGTGCCAGCAGTTTATCTCGGACTGTCGGAGACACAGATACGCAGTATTTT.

This clone was recorded a few times. DNA of the CDR3: TGTGCCAGCAGTTTACAGACAGGGGGCGACTATGGCTACACCTTC. Translation: CASSLQTGGDYGYTF. This rearrangement joins TRBV28 to TRBJ1-2; 10 bases line up with TRBD1. CDR3 length: 15 amino acids. Germline CDR1 reads MDHEN; CDR2 reads SYDVKM. J was trimmed by 3 bases and V by 2 bases; bases with no gene match: 3.

The V and J genes are TRBV28 and TRBJ1-6, with 9 bases lining up with TRBD1. The ends lost 3 bases at V and 0 bases at J; junction bases unmatched: 9. Germline V gene lookup returns CDR1 MDHEN and CDR2 SYDVKM. The CDR3 spans 19 residues. The CDR3 protein is CASSLGGQGDRSYNSPLHF. The DNA for the CDR3 is TGTGCCAGCAGTTTGGGGGGACAGGGTGACCGCTCCTATAATTCACCCCTCCACTTT.

This chain connects TRBV27 to TRBJ2-2, with 7 bases aligning to TRBD1. The length of the CDR3 is 14 residues. Germline V gives CDR1 MNHEY, CDR2 SMNVEV (reference sequence). Trimming took 6 bases from V and 2 from J; bases not matched to a gene: 3. CDR3 region: CASRRQGNTGELFF. CDR3 bases: TGTGCCAGCAGAAGACAGGGAAACACCGGGGAGCTGTTTTTT.

The chain couples TRBV7-8 to TRBJ2-1; 8 bases are a match to TRBD1. CDR1 is SGHVS and CDR2 is FQNEAQ in the germline V gene. CDR3 length: 16 amino acids. With V trimmed by 5 bases and J by 8 bases, 14 bases remained unmatched. The CDR3 region is CASSGKTGAPVDEQFF. CDR3 nucleotides: TGTGCCAGCAGCGGCAAGACAGGGGCCCCGGTGGATGAGCAGTTCTTC.

On this clone: At the DNA level, this CDR3 is encoded by other sequences in the same sample as well. The CDR3 loop is CASSTGGSGANVLTF. Written as DNA, the CDR3 is TGTGCCAGCAGCACAGGGGGCTCTGGGGCCAACGTCCTGACTTTC. This chain joins TRBV28 and TRBJ2-6, with 8 bases fitting TRBD1. Germline CDR1 is MDHEN and CDR2 is SYDVKM. This CDR3 has 15 amino acids. Germline trimming cut 6 bases from V and 0 bases from J; bases unmatched to any gene: 1.